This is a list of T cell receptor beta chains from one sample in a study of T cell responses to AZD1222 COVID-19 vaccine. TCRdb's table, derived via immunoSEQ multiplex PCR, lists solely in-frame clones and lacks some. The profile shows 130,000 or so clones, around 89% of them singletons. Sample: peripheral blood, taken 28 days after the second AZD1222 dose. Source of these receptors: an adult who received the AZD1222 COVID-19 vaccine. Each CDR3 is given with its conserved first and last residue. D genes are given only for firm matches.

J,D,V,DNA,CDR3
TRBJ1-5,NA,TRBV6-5,TGTGCCAGCAGTTGGACACCAGAGGACAATCAGCCCCAGCATTTT,CASSWTPEDNQPQHF
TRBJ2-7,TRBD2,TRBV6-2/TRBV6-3,TGTGCCAGCAGTACGCCGGGACTAGCGGGAGCCCTCGAGCAGTACTTC,CASSTPGLAGALEQYF
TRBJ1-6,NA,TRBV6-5,TGTGCCAGCAGTTACGGCAGGGGTTCACCCCTCCACTTT,CASSYGRGSPLHF
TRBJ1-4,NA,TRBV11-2,TGTGCCAGCAGCTTAGTTTGGGGAGTAAGAGAAAAACTGTTTTTT,CASSLVWGVREKLFF
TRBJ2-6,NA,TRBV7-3,TGTGCCAGCAGCCCCCGGGCCACTGGGGCCAACGTCCTGACTTTC,CASSPRATGANVLTF
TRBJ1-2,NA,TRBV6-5,TGTGCCAGCAGTTCCCCCGGGGAAGCTAACTATGGCTACACCTTC,CASSSPGEANYGYTF
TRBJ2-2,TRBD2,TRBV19,TGTGCCAGCAGAGGGGCGGGAGTCACCGGGGAGCTGTTTTTT,CASRGAGVTGELFF
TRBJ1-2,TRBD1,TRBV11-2,TGTGCCAGCAGCTTAGTTCCAGGGGGTGGTGGCTACACCTTC,CASSLVPGGGGYTF
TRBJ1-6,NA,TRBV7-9,TGTGCCAGCAGCCAGGATTTATCGTTTTCACCCCTCCACTTT,CASSQDLSFSPLHF
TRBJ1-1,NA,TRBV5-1,TGCGCCAGCAGCTTTGATGATAACACTGAAGCTTTCTTT,CASSFDDNTEAFF
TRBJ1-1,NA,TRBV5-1,TGCGCCAGCAACCCCAATCGGCCCAACGCCCAAGCTTTCTTT,CASNPNRPNAQAFF